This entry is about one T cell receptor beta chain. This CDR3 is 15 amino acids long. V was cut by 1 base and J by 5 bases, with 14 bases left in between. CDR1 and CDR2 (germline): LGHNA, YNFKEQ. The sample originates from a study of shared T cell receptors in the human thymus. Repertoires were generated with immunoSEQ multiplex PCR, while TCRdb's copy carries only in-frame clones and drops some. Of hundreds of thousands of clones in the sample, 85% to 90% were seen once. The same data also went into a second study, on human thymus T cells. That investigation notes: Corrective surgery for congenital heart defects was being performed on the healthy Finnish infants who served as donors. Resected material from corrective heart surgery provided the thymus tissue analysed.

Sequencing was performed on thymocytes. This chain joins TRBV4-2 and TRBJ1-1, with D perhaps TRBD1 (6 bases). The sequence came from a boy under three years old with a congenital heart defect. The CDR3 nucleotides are TGTGCCAGCAGCCAAGCTTTGGGGGCGAGGACTGAAGCTTTCTTT. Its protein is CASSQALGARTEAFF.